This passage covers 27 T cell receptor beta chains from one sample sequenced in a study of T-cell reconstitution after alpha-beta-depleted transplantation in children. During its preparation, the TCRbeta library received unique molecular identifiers. MiXCR, applied by TCRdb to the PCR reads, yields one record per CDR3 protein. This table holds nearly 20,000 distinct CDR3 sequences, under 15% found once. Material: PBMCs, mostly from graft donor cells, obtained 60 days after TCRalphabeta/CD19-depleted stem cell transplant. The receptors here all came from a female patient aged 2-10 years who had a stem cell transplant for congenital amegakaryocytic thrombocytopenia, so the T cells may come from the graft donor.

This clonotype has at least ten counts. V gene TRBV29-1 combines with J gene TRBJ2-1; either TRBD1 or TRBD2 may supply D (5 bases each). Trimming removed 4 bases from V and 6 bases from J, with 16 bases in between. The CDR3 loop spans 14 amino acids. In germline, CDR1 is SQVTM, CDR2 ANQGSEA. CDR3 sequence: CSVGVLGAGNEQFF. The DNA of the CDR3 is TGCAGCGTTGGCGTACTAGGGGCCGGCAATGAGCAGTTCTTC.

This clonotype was observed a handful of times. The chain links TRBV20-1 to TRBJ1-5, with TRBD1 identical over 9 bases. V lost 1 base to trimming and J lost 3 bases; unmatched junction nucleotides: 10. This CDR3 spans 17 amino acids. The germline V gene has CDR1 DFQATT and CDR2 SNEGSKA (reference sequence). The CDR3 DNA follows: TGCAGTGCTAGAGGGGGCGGACAGGGGCATTACAATCAGCCCCAGCATTTT. This translates into CSARGGGQGHYNQPQHF.

This clonotype was recorded many times. This rearrangement joins TRBV7-9 to TRBJ2-3; 7 bases are shared with TRBD1. The V gene end was trimmed by 10 bases and the J gene end by 5 bases; junction bases not matched to a gene: 9. CDR1 is SEHNR and CDR2 is FQNEAQ in the germline V gene (reference sequence). This CDR3 has 13 amino acids. The CDR3 DNA reads as TGTGCCACAGGGGGTAATTTTGGAGATACGCAGTATTTT. Amino acids: CATGGNFGDTQYF.

This clonotype came up many times. The rearrangement uses TRBV24-1 and TRBJ2-3; no clear D. V was shortened by 4 bases and J by 2 bases, with 12 bases between the two germline ends. Germline-derived CDR1 and CDR2 are KGHDR and SFDVKD. The length of the CDR3 is 15 residues. The CDR3 nucleotides are TGTGCCACCAGTGACTCGACCGAAATCACAGATACGCAGTATTTT. Translating gives CATSDSTEITDTQYF.

Ten or more counts support this clonotype. The chain employs TRBV20-1 and TRBJ2-2, with D tentatively TRBD1 (5 bases). Germline V gives CDR1 DFQATT, CDR2 SNEGSKA (reference sequence). Trimming left V 0 bases short and J 0 bases short, with 8 bases between. The CDR3 has 15 amino acids. The CDR3 DNA reads TGCAGTGCTAGAGATCCACAGGCGAACACCGGGGAGCTGTTTTTT. This translates into CSARDPQANTGELFF.

This clonotype was observed at least ten times. The chain uses TRBV15 and TRBJ2-1, with 8 positions matching TRBD2. Per germline, CDR1 LNHNV and CDR2 YYDKDF (reference sequence). CDR3 length equals 16 residues. With V trimmed by 1 base and J by 0 bases, 2 bases remained unmatched. CDR3 amino acids: CATSRGTSRSYNEQFF. CDR3 in DNA: TGTGCCACCAGCAGAGGGACTAGCCGCTCCTACAATGAGCAGTTCTTC.

A few counts support this clonotype. The chain recombines TRBV7-9 with TRBJ2-1; possible D gene TRBD2, 6 bases. The germline CDR1 and CDR2 sequences are SEHNR and FQNEAQ (reference sequence). This CDR3 is built from 14 residues. V dropped 3 bases and J dropped 4 bases, with 10 bases sitting between them. This CDR3 reads CASSLRDLYNEQFF. The CDR3 DNA follows: TGTGCCAGCAGCTTGCGGGATTTATACAATGAGCAGTTCTTC.

This clonotype was counted at least ten times. This chain joins TRBV7-2 and TRBJ1-3; no definite D call. The germline V gene has CDR1 SGHTA and CDR2 FQGNSA. V was trimmed by 2 bases and J by 0 bases, leaving 8 bases between them. The CDR3 extends over 15 amino acids. The CDR3 is CASSLWGSSGNTIYF. The CDR3 bases are TGTGCCAGCAGCTTATGGGGAAGCTCTGGAAACACCATATATTTT. Using reference TRBV7-2 and TRBJ1-3 for the parts outside the CDR3, the full variable domain is GAGVSQSPSNKVTEKGKDVELRCDPISGHTALYWYRQSLGQGLEFLIYFQGNSAPDKSGLPSDRFSAERTGGSVSTLTIQRTQQEDSAVYLCASSLWGSSGNTIYFGEGSWLTVV.

This clonotype came up many times. V gene TRBV24-1 combines with J gene TRBJ2-1, with a weak D call TRBD2 (5 bases). Trimming pared 1 base from V and 5 bases from J, leaving 17 bases between. CDR3 length: 17 amino acids. Germline loops: CDR1 KGHDR, CDR2 SFDVKD. The CDR3 DNA is TGTGCCACCAGTGATTTAGGAGAGCGGAGCGAAAACAATGAGCAGTTCTTC. Translating gives CATSDLGERSENNEQFF.

This clonotype was counted at least ten times. The CDR3 is CSASGVNQGETQYF. The CDR3 DNA follows: TGCAGTGCTAGTGGGGTGAATCAGGGAGAGACCCAGTACTTC. V and J are TRBV20-1 and TRBJ2-5; weak D call: TRBD1 (5 bases). The CDR3 covers 14 residues. The germline V gene encodes CDR1 DFQATT and CDR2 SNEGSKA (reference sequence). Trimming shortened V by 3 bases and J by 4 bases, and 15 bases separated the two germline ends.

Ten or more counts support this clonotype. The chain recombines TRBV4-1 with TRBJ2-1; 8 positions agree with TRBD2. The CDR3 runs to 16 residues. Germline V gene sequence: CDR1 MGHRA, CDR2 YSYEKL. With 4 bases clipped from V and 5 bases from J, the junction kept 10 bases outside the gene matches. The chain's CDR3 is CASSRQRGTSNNEQFF. The DNA of the CDR3 is TGCGCCAGCAGCCGGCAAAGAGGGACTAGTAACAATGAGCAGTTCTTC.

In its sample, this clonotype was seen many times. The chain joins TRBV4-1 to TRBJ2-3, with 12 bases matching TRBD2. Germline CDR1 MGHRA, CDR2 YSYEKL. The CDR3 totals 16 residues. Trimming at V came to 3 bases and at J to 6 bases, leaving 7 bases not matched to a gene. CDR3 region: CASSQTSLAGGDTQYF. The CDR3, as DNA: TGCGCCAGCAGCCAGACCTCCCTAGCGGGAGGGGATACGCAGTATTTT.

This clonotype has ten or more counts. J is TRBJ2-7 and V is TRBV29-1; 10 nucleotides agree with TRBD1. The CDR3 loop spans 13 amino acids. V lost 6 bases, J lost 2 bases, and 4 bases stayed unmatched. Germline-derived CDR1 and CDR2 are SQVTM and ANQGSEA. The chain's CDR3 is CSVGQGGPYEQYF. DNA of the CDR3: TGCAGCGTAGGACAGGGGGGCCCCTACGAGCAGTACTTC.

This clonotype has a count of ten or more. This chain joins TRBV5-1 and TRBJ2-3, with D tentatively TRBD1 or TRBD2 (5 bases each). Germline V gene sequence: CDR1 SGHRS, CDR2 YFSETQ. This CDR3 has 17 amino acids. V was clipped by 0 bases and J by 6 bases, with 20 bases between them. CDR3 sequence reads: CASSLGDLGLGVDTQYF. The CDR3 region has the DNA TGCGCCAGCAGCTTGGGGGACCTAGGGCTCGGCGTCGATACGCAGTATTTT.

This clonotype was recorded many times. V usage is TRBV5-6 and J usage is TRBJ1-1; D remains unclear. Germline values: CDR1 SGHDT, CDR2 YYEEEE. The CDR3 sequence is 15 residues long. V lost 0 bases and J lost 1, with 10 bases in between. CDR3 loop: CASSLDRMGNTEAFF. The CDR3 coding sequence is TGTGCCAGCAGCTTGGATCGGATGGGGAACACTGAAGCTTTCTTT.

Notes on this clonotype: This may come from a read error, since a much larger clone is one base off. The chain carries TRBV7-9 and TRBJ1-1; D uncertain. Looked up from germline, CDR1 is SEHNR and CDR2 is FQNEAQ (reference sequence). The V end lost 8 bases, the J end lost 1 base, and 11 bases lay between the germline ends. This CDR3 region has 13 residues. The chain's CDR3 is CASGPGQNTEAFF. Here the CDR3 DNA reads TGTGCCAGCGGCCCCGGGCAGAACACTGAAGCTTTCTTT.

This clonotype has ten or more counts. The chain recombines TRBV20-1 with TRBJ2-7; maybe TRBD2 (6 bases). Germline loops: CDR1 DFQATT, CDR2 SNEGSKA (reference sequence). This CDR3 contains 13 residues. Trimming removed 5 bases from V and 3 bases from J, with 14 bases in between. CDR3 bases: TGCAGTGCTCCGGGACTTAATAACTACGAGCAGTACTTC. Its translation: CSAPGLNNYEQYF.

This clonotype was counted at least ten times. The V call is TRBV5-1, the J call TRBJ2-5, with 9 bases fitting TRBD1. The V gene end was trimmed by 4 bases and the J gene end by 4 bases; junction bases not matched to a gene: 8. This CDR3 region has 15 residues. Germline lookup yields CDR1 SGHRS and CDR2 YFSETQ. DNA for the CDR3: TGCGCCAGCAGCCCCCGGGACAGGGTGGGAGAGACCCAGTACTTC. As protein: CASSPRDRVGETQYF.

The chain combines TRBV7-6 with TRBJ1-5; 7 bases align to TRBD1. The CDR3 totals 19 residues. V lost 4 bases, J lost 6 bases, and 21 bases stayed unmatched. The germline CDR1 and CDR2 sequences are SGHVS and FNYEAQ. CDR3 in amino acids: CASSSGGSEGGGLVQPQHF. CDR3 sequence (DNA): TGTGCCAGCAGCTCCGGGGGAAGTGAAGGGGGCGGTTTGGTTCAGCCCCAGCATTTT.

This clonotype occurred many times. The CDR3 here is CASRPGQGSFQETQYF. The CDR3 DNA reads as TGTGCCAGCAGGCCCGGGCAGGGTAGTTTCCAAGAGACCCAGTACTTC. The V and J genes are TRBV6-1 and TRBJ2-5; maybe TRBD1 (5 bases). CDR1 and CDR2 from the germline V gene are MNHNS and SASEGT. The CDR3 sequence is 16 residues long. The germline V and J ends were trimmed by 6 bases and 1 base, with 18 bases remaining between them.

This clonotype was seen at least ten times. The chain employs TRBV5-6 and TRBJ1-5, with D perhaps TRBD1 (5 bases). Trimming took 0 bases from V and 9 from J, leaving 10 bases between them. This CDR3 has 13 residues. The V gene's germline CDR1 is SGHDT and CDR2 YYEEEE. The CDR3 loop is CASSLAEGRPQHF. The CDR3 DNA reads as TGTGCCAGCAGCTTGGCTGAGGGGAGGCCCCAGCATTTT.

There are many counts of this clonotype. V gene TRBV6-2 or TRBV6-3 combines with J gene TRBJ2-1; 7 bases line up with TRBD2. The CDR3 has 13 amino acids. V trimming: 2 bases; J trimming: 12 bases; junction bases outside the gene matches: 7. Germline loops: CDR1 MNHEY, CDR2 SVGEGT. CDR3 nucleotides: TGTGCCAGCAGTTACCAAACTAGCGATGTGCAGTTCTTC. Protein: CASSYQTSDVQFF.

At least ten counts were recorded for this clonotype. V gene TRBV5-1 combines with J gene TRBJ2-3, with TRBD2 identical over 10 bases. Trimming took 4 bases from V and 4 from J; bases not matched to a gene: 6. The CDR3 extends over 15 amino acids. Germline V lookup: CDR1 SGHRS, CDR2 YFSETQ. CDR3 region: CASSLGLAEADTQYF. The CDR3 region has the DNA TGCGCCAGCAGCCTAGGACTAGCGGAGGCAGATACGCAGTATTTT.

This clonotype showed up many times. This chain connects TRBV5-1 to TRBJ2-7, with D unclear. The CDR3 extends over 14 amino acids. Trimming pared 4 bases from V and 1 base from J, leaving 12 bases between. Germline V gene sequence: CDR1 SGHRS, CDR2 YFSETQ. CDR3 sequence (DNA): TGCGCCAGCAGCACCAGAAGCGTTTCCTACGAGCAGTACTTC. Residues: CASSTRSVSYEQYF.

This clonotype was counted many times. The rearrangement links TRBV15 to TRBJ2-2; 7 nucleotides agree with TRBD1. The germline V gene encodes CDR1 LNHNV and CDR2 YYDKDF (reference sequence). V was pared by 2 bases and J by 6 bases, with 3 bases of the junction left unmatched. The CDR3 spans 14 residues. CDR3 sequence: CATSRITGAGELFF. The CDR3 DNA follows: TGTGCCACCAGCAGAATTACAGGGGCCGGGGAGCTGTTTTTT.

This clonotype was picked up many times. The chain recombines TRBV3-1 with TRBJ1-4; 8 nucleotides line up with TRBD1. Germline CDR1 and CDR2: LGHDT and YNNKEL (reference sequence). There are 14 residues in the CDR3. Germline trimming cut 4 bases from V and 12 bases from J; bases unmatched to any gene: 10. The CDR3 sequence is CASSPRTGPSELFF. The CDR3 region has the DNA TGTGCCAGCAGCCCTCGGACAGGGCCTAGCGAACTGTTTTTT.

This clonotype is medium-sized (0.01 to 0.1%) by share. V usage is TRBV20-1 and J usage is TRBJ2-1; D is uncertain. The CDR3 sequence is 18 residues long. V shed 4 bases and J shed 6 bases, with 28 bases lying between them. Germline CDR1 is DFQATT and CDR2 is SNEGSKA (reference sequence). Written as DNA, the CDR3 is TGCAGTGCTACCCCCGGACCCCCCTTACAAACAAGTCTCAATGAGCAGTTCTTC. Translation gives CSATPGPPLQTSLNEQFF.